The sequence of this T cell receptor beta chain was determined in a study of T-cell memory formation after mild COVID-19 (dated by TCRdb to the early 2020s). Looking at the study overall: TCR sequence clusters from the two donors were found to be largely donor specific. Two young, previously healthy adult volunteers, one female and one male, were included in the cohort. In two donors, T-cell clones that expanded and contracted after mild COVID-19 were followed by sequencing TCRalpha and TCRbeta repertoires longitudinally. Findings and caveats that apply to the study as a whole: Whether the second-wave clones peaking on day 37 were SARS-CoV-2 specific was not confirmed. Clones that contracted from day 15 to 85 showed balanced CD4/CD8 phenotypes, whereas a second wave of clones that expanded from day 15 to 37 leaned towards CD4+. Only a couple of mild cases were covered by the study, and larger cohorts that include severe cases with pre-infection samples were considered necessary. Some responding clones were detected in pre-infection memory, suggesting pre-existing cross-reactive memory T cells joined the SARS-CoV-2 response. Contracting CD4+ clones appeared mostly in the CM and EM memory subsets, whereas CD8+ clones were enriched in EMRA.

Sequencing was performed on an Illumina NovaSeq 6000. TCRalpha and TCRbeta cDNA libraries were built by 5'RACE with constant-segment primers, adding sample barcodes and unique molecular identifiers. RNA was extracted from every sample with Trizol reagent. The libraries were amplified in two PCR steps, and the second step added a second sample barcode and Illumina TruSeq adapters. Sequencing of the libraries was done on an Illumina NovaSeq, producing 2 x 150 bp paired-end reads. Processing in the source paper ran as follows. The reads were demultiplexed and collapsed into UMI-guided consensus sequences using migec v1.2.7. Using mixcr v2.1.11, the UMI consensuses were aligned to TRA and TRB V and J templates and assembled into clonotypes. A clonotype was counted as expanded or contracted only if both edgeR and NoisET called the change significant, with noise models trained on biological replicates. For edgeR calls, the cutoffs were a false discovery rate-adjusted p below 0.01 and a log2 fold-change threshold of 1. PCA with hierarchical clustering of max-normalized trajectories of the 1000 most abundant clonotypes was used as exploratory dynamics analysis. The CD4 or CD8 phenotype of responding clones was assigned using the separately sequenced CD4+ and CD8+ repertoires. Using fastp at Q25 and MiXCR, TCRdb reprocessed the public reads and kept productive beta chains. Every entry covers one CDR3 protein and lists the most common genes and DNA from its rows. The V and J calls were not made by the authors but by TCRdb's processing. A total of roughly 80,000 distinct CDR3 sequences appear in this sample, approximately 14% of them only once. Around 31% of the sample goes to the ten largest clones.

To note about this clonotype: Its antigen is still unknown. No clone much larger than this one lies a single base away; base qualities are absent.

PBMCs were isolated by Ficoll-Paque density gradient centrifugation. From the cysteine through the phenylalanine, the CDR3 covers 13 amino acids. Only the CDR3 portion is preserved as DNA: 39 bases, with reading frame beginning at the first base. V loses 3 bases, J loses 3 bases, and the germline ends lie 8 bases apart. Based on the germline V gene (reference sequence), the CDR1 and CDR2 sequences are SEHNR and FQNEAQ. The chain employs TRBV7-9 and TRBJ1-2; no D gene call is confident. This receptor was identified in an adult woman who had mild COVID-19 (a few samples of this study predate the infection). The sample titles of this study are shuffled in the database, so cell type and time point are left out; the donor was told from shared clones. Sequenced: PBMCs or a T cell subset sorted from them (not recorded which). The DNA sequence is given as TGTGCCAGCAGCTTCCCTATGGACTATGGCTACACCTTC. Its translation is CASSFPMDYGYTF. The full variable domain, completed from the reference TRBV7-9 and TRBJ1-2 proteins outside the CDR3, reads DTGVSQNPRHKITKRGQNVTFRCDPISEHNRLYWYRQTLGQGPEFLTYFQNEAQLEKSRLLSDRFSAERPKGSFSTLEIQRTEQGDSAMYLCASSFPMDYGYTFGSGTRLTVV.